This T cell receptor (beta chain) comes out of a study of blood T cell repertoires in COVID-19. As for the study in general: Nucleic acid was either cDNA or gDNA, and it came from T cells, B-cell-depleted T cells, or PBMCs.

Seattle researchers signed up patients amid active infection and tracked them longitudinally. CDR1 SQVTM and CDR2 ANQGSEA come from the germline V gene. V lost 4 bases, J lost 2 bases, and 3 bases lay in between. This CDR3 is built from 11 residues. In the authors' methods: Estimation of nucleated cell counts relied on the amplification of reference gene primers. Using immunoSEQ multiplex PCR, the repertoire was profiled, and TCRdb retains in-frame clones only, with some absent. V and J calls and clone size are those listed in that table; D and trimming were worked out from the DNA. The sample consists of about 270,000 clones, around 85% of them appearing once.

The chain is built from TRBV29-1 and TRBJ2-1, with unresolved D. Source material: peripheral blood. The source of this sequence is a woman aged 25 to 39 with COVID-19, enrolled during active disease. For the CDR3, the DNA is TGCAGCGTTGTAGCCTACAATGAGCAGTTCTTC. Its protein is CSVVAYNEQFF.